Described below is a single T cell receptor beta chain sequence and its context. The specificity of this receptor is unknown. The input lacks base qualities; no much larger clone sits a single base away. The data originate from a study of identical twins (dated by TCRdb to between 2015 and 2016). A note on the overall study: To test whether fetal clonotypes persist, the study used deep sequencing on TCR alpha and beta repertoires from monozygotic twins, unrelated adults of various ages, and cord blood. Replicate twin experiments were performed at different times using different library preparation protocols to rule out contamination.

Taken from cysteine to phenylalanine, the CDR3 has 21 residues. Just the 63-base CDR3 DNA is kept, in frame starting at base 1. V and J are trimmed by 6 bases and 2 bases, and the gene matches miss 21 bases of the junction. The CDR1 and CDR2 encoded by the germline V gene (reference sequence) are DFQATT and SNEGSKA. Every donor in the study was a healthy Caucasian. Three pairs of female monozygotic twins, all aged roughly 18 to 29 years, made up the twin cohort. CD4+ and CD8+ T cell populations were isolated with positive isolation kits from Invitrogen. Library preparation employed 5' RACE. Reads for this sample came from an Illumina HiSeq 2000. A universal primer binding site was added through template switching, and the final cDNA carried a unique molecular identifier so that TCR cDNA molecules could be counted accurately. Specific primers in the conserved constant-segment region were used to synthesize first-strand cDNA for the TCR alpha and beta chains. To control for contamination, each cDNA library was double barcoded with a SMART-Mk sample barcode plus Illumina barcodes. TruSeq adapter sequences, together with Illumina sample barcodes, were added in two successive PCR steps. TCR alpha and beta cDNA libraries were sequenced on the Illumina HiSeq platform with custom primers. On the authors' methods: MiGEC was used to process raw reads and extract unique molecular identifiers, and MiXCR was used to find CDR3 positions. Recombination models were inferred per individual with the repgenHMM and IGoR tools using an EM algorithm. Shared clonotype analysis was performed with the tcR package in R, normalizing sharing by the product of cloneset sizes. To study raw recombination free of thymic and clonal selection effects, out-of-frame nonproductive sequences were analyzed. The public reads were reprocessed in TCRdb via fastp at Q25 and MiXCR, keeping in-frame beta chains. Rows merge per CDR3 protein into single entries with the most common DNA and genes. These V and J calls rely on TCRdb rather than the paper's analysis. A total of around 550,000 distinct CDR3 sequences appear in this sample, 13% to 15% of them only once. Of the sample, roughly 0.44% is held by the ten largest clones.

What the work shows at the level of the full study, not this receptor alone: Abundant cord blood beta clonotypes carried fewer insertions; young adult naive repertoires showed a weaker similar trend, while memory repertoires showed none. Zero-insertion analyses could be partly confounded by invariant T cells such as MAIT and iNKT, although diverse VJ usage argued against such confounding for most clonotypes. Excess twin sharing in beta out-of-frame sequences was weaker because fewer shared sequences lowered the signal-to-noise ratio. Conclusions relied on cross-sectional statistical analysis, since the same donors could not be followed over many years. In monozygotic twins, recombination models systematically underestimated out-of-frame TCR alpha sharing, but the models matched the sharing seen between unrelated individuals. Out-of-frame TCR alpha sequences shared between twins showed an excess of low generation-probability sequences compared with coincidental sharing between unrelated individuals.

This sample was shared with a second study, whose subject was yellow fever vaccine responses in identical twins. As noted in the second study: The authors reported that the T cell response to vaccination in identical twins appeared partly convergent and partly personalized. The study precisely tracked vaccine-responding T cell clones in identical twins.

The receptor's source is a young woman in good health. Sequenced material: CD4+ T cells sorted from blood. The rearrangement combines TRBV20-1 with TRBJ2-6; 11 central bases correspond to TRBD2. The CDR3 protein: CSANAGGTSGFLLPGANVLTF. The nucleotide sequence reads TGCAGTGCAAATGCAGGGGGGACTAGCGGCTTCTTACTACCTGGGGCCAACGTCCTGACTTTC.